The present entry profiles one TCR beta chain with its context. Its antigen is undetermined. The CDR3 covers 15 residues. Germline lookup yields CDR1 MNHEY and CDR2 SVGEGT. The ends were cut back, 2 bases at V and 0 bases at J, with 11 bases in the middle. The sample belongs to a study of regulatory T cells in long-lasting Graves disease. Study-wide results and limits: Persistent disease preferred TRBV28, TRBJ1-2 and TRBJ2-5; new disease, TRBV20-1 and TRBJ2-1.

Library construction for TCR beta used iRepertoire HTBI primers and Arm-PCR of CDR3 regions. Each CDR3 protein gets one entry after TCRdb re-called the multiplex PCR reads with MiXCR. The data contain about 420,000 distinct CDR3 sequences, about a quarter of them singletons. Time point defined: persistent/refractory GD, antithyroid drugs over 5 years with positive TRAb. RNA extracted from PBMCs served as the sequencing template. It was an endocrinology department in Xi'an, China, that provided the patients. This specimen was peripheral blood mononuclear cells (PBMCs), taken when the disease was refractory, from a patient treated with antithyroid drugs. The J gene is TRBJ2-7, the V gene TRBV6-2 or TRBV6-3, with D unresolved. This clonotype was obtained from a female donor with Graves disease. This CDR3 is CASSYVAWSSYEQYF. The CDR3 region has the DNA TGTGCCAGCAGTTACGTAGCCTGGAGCTCCTACGAGCAGTACTTC.